This TCR beta chain was sequenced for a study of beta chain features in type 1 diabetes. Looking at the study overall: When patients were set against healthy donors, age, gender and cell yields were similar.

Trimming pared 4 bases from V and 4 bases from J, leaving 12 bases between. Germline-derived CDR1 and CDR2 are MNHEY and SVGAGI. The CDR3 runs to 14 residues. Study-wide findings and caveats: Moderately but significantly shorter TCRB CDR3s were found in Type 1 diabetes patients in all four CD4+ subsets. Patients showed naive, central memory and Treg TCRB repertoires that appeared more similar than those of healthy donors. A pattern of fewer insertions and more deletions at VDJ junctions was seen in type 1 diabetes patients.

Points on this clone: Its target is not known.

What was sequenced were expressed TCRB transcripts, since all of the isolated RNA had been reverse transcribed. An average roughly 3.5 million reads came from naive, central memory and regulatory T cell samples. Here immunoSEQ multiplex PCR was the method, and the copy in TCRdb shows in-frame clones only, minus some. Among 640,000 or so clones listed, about an eighth were seen once. The chain combines TRBV6-5 with TRBJ2-3; D is uncertain. This receptor was identified in a man aged 18 to 29 with type 1 diabetes. The sequenced sample was naive CD4+ T cells from blood. The CDR3 DNA follows: TGTGCCAGCAGTTTAAGTCAAGCACCAGATACGCAGTATTTT. Translating it yields CASSLSQAPDTQYF.